This T cell receptor (beta chain) was identified during a study of blood T cell repertoires in COVID-19. Looking at the study overall: From the United States, Italy and Spain came samples of acute and convalescent COVID-19.

This CDR3 has 15 amino acids. V lost 3 bases and J lost 3, with 13 bases in between. Germline CDR1 LNHNV, CDR2 YYDKDF (reference sequence). Profiling relied on immunoSEQ multiplex PCR, and the TCRdb table lists in-frame clones only, not all of them. The sample carries some 58,000 clones, 85% to 95% recorded once. Sequencing was performed on peripheral blood. The TCR originated in a man between 50 and 59 years old with active COVID-19. The chain couples TRBV15 to TRBJ2-3; TRBD1 is a possible D gene (6 bases). Written as DNA, the CDR3 is TGTGCCACCAGCAGGGATCCAACAGGGACAGATACGCAGTATTTT. It specifies CATSRDPTGTDTQYF.